This TCR beta chain is drawn from a study of blood T cell repertoires in COVID-19. This clone was observed a single time. The CDR3 consists of 14 residues. Profiling relied on immunoSEQ multiplex PCR, and the TCRdb table lists in-frame clones only, not all of them. The sample has about 77,000 clones, more than 80% seen once. This sequence joins TRBV21-1 and TRBJ2-5; the tabulated D call, TRBD1, remains unverified against the DNA. TRBV21-1 is a listed pseudogene. The receptor's source is a woman between 65 and 79 years old with acute or convalescent COVID-19. Sequenced sample: peripheral blood. CDR3 nucleotide sequence: TGTGCCAGCTACCTTCACAGGGGTCGAGAGACCCAGTACTTC. This sequence encodes CASYLHRGRETQYF.